This passage covers 12 T cell receptor beta chains from one sample sequenced in a study of T cell responses to AZD1222 COVID-19 vaccine. Profiling relied on immunoSEQ multiplex PCR, and the TCRdb table lists in-frame clones only, not all of them. This table has about 120,000 clones, under 90% appearing once. The sequencing used peripheral blood, collected on day 0 of AZD1222 vaccination. The receptors come from an adult in good health.

The chain recombines TRBV28 with TRBJ1-4; 11 bases are a match to TRBD1. Germline-derived CDR1 and CDR2 are MDHEN and SYDVKM. This CDR3 is 15 amino acids long. V shed 6 bases, J shed 9 bases, and the junction held 9 bases outside the gene matches. As DNA, the CDR3 is TGTGCCAGCAGCTACACCGGGACAGGGGGGCAAAAACTGTTTTTT. Translated: CASSYTGTGGQKLFF.

The rearrangement uses TRBV28 and TRBJ2-3, with D perhaps matching TRBD2 (5 bases). Germline V gene sequence: CDR1 MDHEN, CDR2 SYDVKM. This CDR3 region has 13 residues. Trimming pared 8 bases from V and 3 bases from J, leaving 12 bases between. The CDR3 reads CASADGMTDTQYF. The CDR3 nucleotides read TGTGCCAGCGCGGACGGGATGACAGATACGCAGTATTTT.

This sequence joins TRBV4-2 and TRBJ2-7; D uncertain. Germline V gene data show CDR1 as LGHNA and CDR2 as YNFKEQ. V was clipped by 1 base and J by 1 base, with 2 bases between them. CDR3 size: 12 residues. The CDR3 sequence is CASSQGSYEQYF. Written as DNA, the CDR3 is TGTGCCAGCAGCCAAGGGTCCTACGAGCAGTACTTC.

The genes are TRBV10-2 and TRBJ2-1, with 9 bases lining up with TRBD2. Germline V gene lookup returns CDR1 WSHSY and CDR2 SAAADI. V lost 8 bases, J lost 3 bases, and 8 bases stayed unmatched. The CDR3 runs 15 residues. The CDR3 DNA reads as TGCGCCAGCTGGGGGGGGACTAGCTACTACAATGAGCAGTTCTTC. This codes for CASWGGTSYYNEQFF.

V gene TRBV15 combines with J gene TRBJ1-1, with 9 bases lining up with TRBD1. In germline, CDR1 is LNHNV, CDR2 YYDKDF (reference sequence). The CDR3 is 16 residues long. Unmatched junction bases numbered 8, after V lost 3 bases and J lost 3 bases. DNA of the CDR3: TGTGCCACCAGCAGTACCGGGACAGGGCGATACACTGAAGCTTTCTTT. This codes for CATSSTGTGRYTEAFF.

The chain employs TRBV2 and TRBJ1-2; a possible D gene is TRBD1 (5 bases). Per the germline V gene, CDR1 is SNHLY and CDR2 is FYNNEI. CDR3 length equals 14 residues. The V end lost 6 bases, the J end lost 2 bases, and 13 bases lay between the germline ends. Written as DNA, the CDR3 is TGTGCCAGCAGCGCCCGGGGGGGGAACTATGGCTACACCTTC. This encodes CASSARGGNYGYTF.

The genes are TRBV5-4 and TRBJ1-2; no firm D call. The CDR3 sequence is 14 residues long. V lost 0 bases and J lost 6, with 12 bases in between. Per germline, CDR1 SGHNT and CDR2 YYREEE (reference sequence). The CDR3 loop reads CASSLGGSYDGYTF. CDR3 bases: TGTGCCAGCAGCTTGGGGGGAAGTTACGATGGCTACACCTTC.

The J gene is TRBJ1-2, the V gene TRBV28; D is ambiguous. CDR3 length: 18 amino acids. Germline CDR1 MDHEN, CDR2 SYDVKM. Trimming removed 3 bases from V and 5 bases from J, with 25 bases in between. The CDR3 DNA follows: TGTGCCAGCAGTTTGGTGGGGTCGAATTTAGGACTAAATTATGGCTACACCTTC. Translation: CASSLVGSNLGLNYGYTF.

The V gene is TRBV2, the J gene TRBJ2-5; D uncertain. Germline CDR1 and CDR2: SNHLY and FYNNEI. V dropped 1 base and J dropped 1 base, with 7 bases sitting between them. CDR3 length equals 14 residues. The CDR3 loop is CASSEGSVQETQYF. Here the CDR3 DNA reads TGTGCCAGCAGTGAAGGGTCCGTCCAAGAGACCCAGTACTTC.

V usage is TRBV7-2 and J usage is TRBJ1-3; D may be TRBD1 (6 bases). Trimming removed 2 bases at V and 4 bases at J, with 12 bases between. This CDR3 is 15 amino acids long. Germline V lookup: CDR1 SGHTA, CDR2 FQGNSA. The CDR3 spells CASSLTGGAGNTIYF. The CDR3 region has the DNA TGTGCCAGCAGCTTAACCGGGGGCGCGGGAAACACCATATATTTT. The whole variable domain, remainder taken from reference TRBV7-2 and TRBJ1-3, is GAGVSQSPSNKVTEKGKDVELRCDPISGHTALYWYRQSLGQGLEFLIYFQGNSAPDKSGLPSDRFSAERTGGSVSTLTIQRTQQEDSAVYLCASSLTGGAGNTIYFGEGSWLTVV.

DNA of the CDR3: TGTGCCAGCAGCTTAGGCAGGGGGATGAACAATCAGCCCCAGCATTTT. Encoded protein: CASSLGRGMNNQPQHF. V gene TRBV13 combines with J gene TRBJ1-5; 7 bases match TRBD1. Unmatched junction bases numbered 5, after V lost 0 bases and J lost 3 bases. Germline V gene sequence: CDR1 PRHDT, CDR2 FYEKMQ (reference sequence). The CDR3 extends over 16 amino acids. Full variable domain (rest looked up from reference TRBV13 and TRBJ1-5): AAGVIQSPRHLIKEKRETATLKCYPIPRHDTVYWYQQGPGQDPQFLISFYEKMQSDKGSIPDRFSAQQFSDYHSELNMSSLELGDSALYFCASSLGRGMNNQPQHFGDGTRLSIL.

This chain links TRBV7-9 with TRBJ2-1; 10 positions match TRBD1. The CDR3 sequence is 15 residues long. The V and J ends lost 6 bases and 7 bases, in that order; junction bases with no gene match: 9. CDR1 is SEHNR, CDR2 FQNEAQ, per germline (reference sequence). In DNA form, the CDR3 reads TGTGCCAGCAGTTCTGACAGGGGGCTCAGGAATGAGCAGTTCTTC. It translates to CASSSDRGLRNEQFF.